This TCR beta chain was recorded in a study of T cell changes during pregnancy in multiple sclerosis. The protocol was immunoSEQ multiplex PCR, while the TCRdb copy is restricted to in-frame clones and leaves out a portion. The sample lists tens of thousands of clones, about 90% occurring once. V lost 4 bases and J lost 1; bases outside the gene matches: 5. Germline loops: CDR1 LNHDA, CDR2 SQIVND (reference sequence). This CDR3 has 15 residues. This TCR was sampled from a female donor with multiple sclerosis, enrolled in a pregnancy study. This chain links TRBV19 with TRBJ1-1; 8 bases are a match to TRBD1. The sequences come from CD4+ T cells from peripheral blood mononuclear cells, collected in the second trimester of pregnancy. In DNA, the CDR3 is TGTGCCAGTAGTACCTACAGGGGGGGGAACACTGAAGCTTTCTTT. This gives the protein CASSTYRGGNTEAFF.